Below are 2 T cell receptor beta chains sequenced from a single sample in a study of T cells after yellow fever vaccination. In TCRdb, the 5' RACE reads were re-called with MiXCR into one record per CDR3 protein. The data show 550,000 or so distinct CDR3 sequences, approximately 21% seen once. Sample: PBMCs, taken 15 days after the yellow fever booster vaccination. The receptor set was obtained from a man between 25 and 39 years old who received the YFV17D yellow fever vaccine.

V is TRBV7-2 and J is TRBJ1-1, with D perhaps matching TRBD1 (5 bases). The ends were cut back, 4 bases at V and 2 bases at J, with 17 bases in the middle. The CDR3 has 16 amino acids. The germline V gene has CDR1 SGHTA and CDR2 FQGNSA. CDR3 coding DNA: TGTGCCAGCAGCTCAACCCTGGACACGCTAAACACTGAAGCTTTCTTT. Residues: CASSSTLDTLNTEAFF.

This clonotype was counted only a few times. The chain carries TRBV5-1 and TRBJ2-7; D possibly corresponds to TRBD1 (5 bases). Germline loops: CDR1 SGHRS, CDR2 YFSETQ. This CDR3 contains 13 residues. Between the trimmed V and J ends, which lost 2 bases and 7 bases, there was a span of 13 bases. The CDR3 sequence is CASSFSGLEEQYF. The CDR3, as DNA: TGCGCCAGCAGCTTTTCAGGGCTGGAGGAGCAGTACTTC.